This T cell receptor beta chain was sequenced for a study of OX40 agonist ivuxolimab in advanced cancers. Method: immunoSEQ multiplex PCR; TCRdb's copy keeps in-frame clones and lacks some. The sample carries over 90,000 clones, about 90% recorded once. Germline assignment: CDR1 SGHRS and CDR2 YFSETQ. Deletions cut 3 bases from V and 2 bases from J, with 8 bases between. The CDR3 extends over 14 amino acids. The receptor was derived from an adult with an advanced solid tumor such as melanoma, head and neck, liver or kidney cancer. The sequences come from CD4+ or CD8+ T cells sorted from blood, collected in a trial of the OX40 agonist ivuxolimab. The chain joins TRBV5-1 to TRBJ1-4; D unclear. CDR3 residues: CASSSGFTNEKLFF. The DNA of the CDR3 is TGCGCCAGCAGCTCCGGTTTTACTAATGAAAAACTGTTTTTT.